Sequencing of this T cell receptor (beta chain) was carried out in a study of T cells in tuberculosis. The wider study: IGRA-negative adolescents, IGRA-positive adolescents with latent tuberculosis and adults with active tuberculosis formed this South African cohort. Study-wide findings and caveats: Smaller alpha distances in active tuberculosis partly reflected shorter CDR3-alpha lengths. Active tuberculosis alpha repertoires lay closer to GMM-specific TCRs than controls'.

Comments on this clone: Its antigen remains unknown.

Produced via immunoSEQ multiplex PCR; TCRdb's table is partial and in-frame only. The sample contains fewer than 40,000 clones, nearly 97% of which appear only once. Trimming cost V 3 bases and J 3 bases, with 24 bases left between them. The germline CDR1 and CDR2 sequences are SGDLS and YYNGEE. CDR3 size: 18 residues. The V and J genes are TRBV9 and TRBJ1-2; possibly TRBD1 for D (6 bases). The sequencing sample was made of PBMCs. The sequence was obtained from a donor aged 5 to 30 with latent tuberculosis or without tuberculosis infection. The CDR3 loop is CASSAYPQGSGTDYGYTF. CDR3 sequence (DNA): TGTGCCAGCAGCGCCTACCCCCAGGGGTCAGGGACCGACTATGGCTACACCTTC.